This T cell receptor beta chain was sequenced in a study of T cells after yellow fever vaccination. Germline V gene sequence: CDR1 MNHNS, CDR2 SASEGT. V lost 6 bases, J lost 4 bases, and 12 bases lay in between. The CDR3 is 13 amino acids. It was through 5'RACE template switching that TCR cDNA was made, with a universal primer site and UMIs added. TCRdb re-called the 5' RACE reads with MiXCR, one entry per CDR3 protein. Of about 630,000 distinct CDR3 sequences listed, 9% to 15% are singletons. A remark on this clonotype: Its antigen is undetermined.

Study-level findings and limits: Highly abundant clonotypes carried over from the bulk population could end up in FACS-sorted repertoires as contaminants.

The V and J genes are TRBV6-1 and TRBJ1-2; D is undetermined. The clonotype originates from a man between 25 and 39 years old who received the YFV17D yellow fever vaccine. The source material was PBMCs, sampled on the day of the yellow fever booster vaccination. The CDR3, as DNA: TGTGCCAGCAGACCTGGCAGCTTCTATGGCTACACCTTC. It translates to CASRPGSFYGYTF.